Listed below are T cell receptor beta chains from one sample, sequenced in a study of cytomegalovirus exposure and HLA in healthy donors. Assay used: immunoSEQ multiplex PCR; TCRdb lists only in-frame clones, some missing. The sample lists about 190,000 clones, around 77% seen once, with 1.6% in the top ten. The sequencing input was PBMCs. These receptors were obtained from a woman between 18 and 30 years old in good health and CMV-seronegative. Both conserved end residues are part of each CDR3. The D gene is left open where the match is weak. A row's size may be missing; if present it is once, few, many or a size class.

abundance,j_gene,v_gene,d_gene,CDR3aa,CDR3nt
.,TRBJ2-5,TRBV12-5,TRBD1,CASGLVLKDRGSPETQYF,TGTGCTAGTGGTTTGGTACTTAAGGACAGGGGCTCCCCAGAGACCCAGTACTTC
once,TRBJ2-7,TRBV11-2,TRBD2,CASLPGTSGSPYEQYF,TGTGCCAGCTTACCCGGGACTAGCGGGAGCCCCTACGAGCAGTACTTC
.,TRBJ2-3,TRBV5-1,TRBD2,CASSLDTSGGPDTQYF,TGCGCCAGCAGCTTGGATACTAGCGGGGGGCCAGATACGCAGTATTTT
.,TRBJ1-5,TRBV7-6,.,CASSPDRSIQPQHF,TGTGCCAGCAGCCCAGACAGGAGCATTCAGCCCCAGCATTTT
once,TRBJ2-3,TRBV5-1,.,CASAYSQLDTQYF,TGCGCCAGCGCCTACTCACAGCTAGATACGCAGTATTTT
.,TRBJ2-3,TRBV10-1,TRBD2,CASSPSGSWDTQYF,TGCGCCAGCAGTCCTAGCGGGAGCTGGGATACGCAGTATTTT
few,TRBJ1-3,TRBV6-1,.,CASVRTEAGNTIYF,TGTGCCAGCGTAAGGACAGAGGCTGGAAACACCATATATTTT
.,TRBJ1-2,TRBV27,TRBD1,CASSLEGANYGYTF,TGTGCCAGCAGTTTAGAGGGGGCAAACTATGGCTACACCTTC
once,TRBJ1-2,TRBV7-2,TRBD1,CASSRQGQDYGYTF,TGTGCCAGCAGCCGACAGGGGCAGGACTATGGCTACACCTTC
.,TRBJ1-6,TRBV2,.,CASGQSSYNSPLHF,TGTGCCAGCGGACAGTCCTCTTATAATTCACCCCTCCACTTT
.,TRBJ2-3,TRBV5-1,TRBD2,CASSLSLAGSTDTQYF,TGCGCCAGCAGCTTGAGCCTAGCGGGGAGCACAGATACGCAGTATTTT
.,TRBJ2-5,TRBV7-8,TRBD2,CASSLGGGGAETQYF,TGTGCCAGCAGCTTAGGTGGCGGGGGGGCAGAGACCCAGTACTTC
.,TRBJ1-3,TRBV28,.,CASSVSGGSGNTIYF,TGTGCCAGCAGCGTATCCGGGGGCTCTGGAAACACCATATATTTT
few,TRBJ2-3,TRBV6-1,TRBD2,CASSETGLAGGRTDTQYF,TGTGCCAGCAGTGAAACGGGACTAGCGGGAGGTCGGACAGATACGCAGTATTTT
.,TRBJ2-1,TRBV28,TRBD2,CASRATSGEEQFF,TGTGCCAGCAGGGCGACTAGCGGGGAAGAGCAGTTCTTC
few,TRBJ2-7,TRBV7-9,TRBD1,CASSLALGQGGRYEQYF,TGTGCCAGCAGCTTAGCGCTAGGACAGGGAGGAAGGTACGAGCAGTACTTC
.,TRBJ1-1,TRBV19,.,CASTQKDRTNTEAFF,TGTGCCAGTACCCAAAAGGACAGAACGAACACTGAAGCTTTCTTT
once,TRBJ1-5,TRBV19,.,CASSIVTDSNQPQHF,TGTGCCAGTAGTATAGTGACAGATAGCAATCAGCCCCAGCATTTT
.,TRBJ2-3,TRBV28,.,CASRASGNTQYF,TGTGCCAGCAGGGCTTCGGGGAATACGCAGTATTTT
.,TRBJ2-7,TRBV6-5,.,CASRTGQKQYF,TGTGCCAGCAGGACAGGCCAAAAGCAGTACTTC
once,TRBJ2-7,TRBV7-3,TRBD1,CASSPETGSTYEQYF,TGTGCCAGCAGCCCAGAGACAGGGTCGACCTACGAGCAGTACTTC
.,TRBJ1-2,TRBV6-5,TRBD1,CASSPGGTGYGYTF,TGTGCCAGCAGCCCTGGGGGGACAGGCTATGGCTACACCTTC
.,TRBJ2-1,TRBV19,TRBD2,CASSIDRGLAGVWNEQFF,TGTGCCAGTAGTATAGACCGAGGACTAGCGGGAGTTTGGAATGAGCAGTTCTTC
.,TRBJ2-2,TRBV7-7,.,CASQGVNTGELFF,TGTGCTAGCCAAGGGGTTAACACCGGGGAGCTGTTTTTT
.,TRBJ1-3,TRBV7-2,TRBD1,CASSLDVAGGGNTIYF,TGTGCCAGCAGCTTAGATGTAGCAGGGGGAGGAAACACCATATATTTT
.,TRBJ1-5,TRBV6-1,.,CATCQNRVSQPQHF,TGTGCCACTTGCCAGAACAGGGTAAGTCAGCCCCAGCATTTT
few,TRBJ1-5,TRBV6-5,.,CASSPLGLGLQPQHF,TGTGCCAGCAGCCCCCTCGGATTGGGGCTTCAGCCCCAGCATTTT
.,TRBJ2-3,TRBV27,TRBD1,CASRLFRGQTDTQYF,TGTGCCAGCAGACTTTTCAGGGGGCAAACAGATACGCAGTATTTT
.,TRBJ2-1,TRBV6-1,TRBD2,CASSGEIAGGPYNEQFF,TGTGCCAGCAGTGGGGAAATAGCGGGAGGGCCCTACAATGAGCAGTTCTTC